This record covers a single TCR beta chain. Its antigen is undetermined. This record belongs to a study of glioma-infiltrating T cells. The study, taken as a whole, reports: Only very few CDR3 sequences appeared in both tissue and blood. Gliomas, especially low-grade, showed above-expected tissue-blood divergence; non-neoplastic patients showed below.

Amplification of TCR alpha and beta CDR3 regions from RNA used iRepertoire nested multiplex PCR. In TCRdb, the multiplex PCR reads were re-called with MiXCR into one record per CDR3 protein. The sample records about 140,000 distinct CDR3 sequences, approximately 39% being singletons. The CDR3 consists of 15 residues. CDR1 is SGHTA and CDR2 is FQGNSA in the germline V gene. V was clipped by 4 bases and J by 4 bases; unmatched bases: 8. This clonotype originated in a human donor with low-grade glioma or glioblastoma, undergoing nonglioma brain surgery, or in good health (not recorded which). Material: glioma tissue, nonneoplastic brain tissue, or PBMCs (not recorded which). The genes are TRBV7-2 and TRBJ1-1, with 8 bases fitting TRBD1. The CDR3 loop is CASSSTGESGTEAFF. The CDR3, as DNA: TGTGCCAGCAGCTCGACAGGGGAGAGTGGCACTGAAGCTTTCTTT.